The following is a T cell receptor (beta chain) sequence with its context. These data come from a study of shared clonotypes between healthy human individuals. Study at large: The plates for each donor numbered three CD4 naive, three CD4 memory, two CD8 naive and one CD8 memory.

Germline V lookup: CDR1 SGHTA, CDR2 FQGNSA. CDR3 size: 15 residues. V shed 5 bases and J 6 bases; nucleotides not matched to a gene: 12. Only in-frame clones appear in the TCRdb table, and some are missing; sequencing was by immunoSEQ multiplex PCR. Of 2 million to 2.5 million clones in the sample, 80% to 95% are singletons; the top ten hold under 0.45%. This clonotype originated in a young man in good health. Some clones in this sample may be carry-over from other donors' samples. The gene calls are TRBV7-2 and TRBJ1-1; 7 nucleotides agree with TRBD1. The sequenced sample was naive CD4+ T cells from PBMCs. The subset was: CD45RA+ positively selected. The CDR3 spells CASSLTQGGFPEAFF. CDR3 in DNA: TGTGCCAGCAGCCTAACGCAGGGGGGTTTCCCTGAAGCTTTCTTT.